One T cell receptor beta chain is described in this entry. Its antigen is currently unknown. This entry belongs to a study of T cells expressing NK-cell markers. Overall study context: Cells sorted as CD3+CD56+NKG2C+, CD3+CD56+NKG2C- and CD3+CD56-NKG2C+ T cells supplied the TCR beta repertoires. HCMV seropositivity characterized seven of the eight sequenced donors, and seronegativity one. General study findings and limits: Dominance of the CD3+CD56-NKG2C+ fraction by these clonotypes also held in a few donors.

What made the TCR beta cDNA was 5'RACE template switching with UMIs. TCRdb re-called the 5' RACE reads, yielding one record per CDR3 amino acid sequence without DNA. Its listing shows hundreds of thousands of distinct CDR3 sequences. The sample was blood T cells: a sorted CD56 or NKG2C T cell subset, CD4+ or CD8+ T cells, or bulk PBMC T cells (not recorded which). The sequence was obtained from a man aged 18-69 years in good health.

This CDR3 reads CAISRLGGNYEQYF. This sequence joins TRBV10-3 and TRBJ2-7; TCRdb indicates TRBD1, and absent DNA this call remains unverified. Germline CDR1 is ENHRY and CDR2 is SYGVKD. The CDR3 sequence is 14 residues long.